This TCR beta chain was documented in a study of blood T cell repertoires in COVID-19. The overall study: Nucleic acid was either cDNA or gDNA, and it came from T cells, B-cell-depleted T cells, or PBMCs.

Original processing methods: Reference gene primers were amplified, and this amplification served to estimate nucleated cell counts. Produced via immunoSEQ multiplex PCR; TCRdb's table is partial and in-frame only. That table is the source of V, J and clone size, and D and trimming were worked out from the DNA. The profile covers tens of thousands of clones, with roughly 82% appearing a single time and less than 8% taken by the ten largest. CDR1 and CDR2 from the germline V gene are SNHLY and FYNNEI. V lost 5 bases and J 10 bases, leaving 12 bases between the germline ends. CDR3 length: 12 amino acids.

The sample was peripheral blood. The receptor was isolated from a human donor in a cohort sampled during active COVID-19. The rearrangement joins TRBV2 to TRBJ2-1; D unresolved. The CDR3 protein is CASSLQYFEQFF. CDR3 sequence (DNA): TGTGCCAGCAGTCTTCAGTATTTCGAGCAGTTCTTC.